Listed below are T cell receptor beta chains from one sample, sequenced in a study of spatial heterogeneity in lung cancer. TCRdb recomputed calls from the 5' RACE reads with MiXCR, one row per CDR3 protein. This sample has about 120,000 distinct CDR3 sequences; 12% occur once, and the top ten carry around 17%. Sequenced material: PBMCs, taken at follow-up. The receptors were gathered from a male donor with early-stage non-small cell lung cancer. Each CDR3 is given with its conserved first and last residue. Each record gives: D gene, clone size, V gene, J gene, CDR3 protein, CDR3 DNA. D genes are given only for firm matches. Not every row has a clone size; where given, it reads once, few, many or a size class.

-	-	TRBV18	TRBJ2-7	CASSPPRTGTYEQYF	TGTGCCAGCTCACCGCCACGGACGGGAACCTACGAGCAGTACTTC
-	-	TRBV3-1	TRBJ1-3	CASSHRQFSGNTIYF	TGTGCCAGCAGCCATCGTCAGTTCTCTGGAAACACCATATATTTT
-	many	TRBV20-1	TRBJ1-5	CSASAGNNQPQHF	TGCAGTGCTAGTGCAGGGAATAATCAGCCCCAGCATTTT
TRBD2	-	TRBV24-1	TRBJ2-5	CATSDLDSGGQETQYF	TGTGCCACCAGTGATTTGGATAGCGGGGGCCAAGAGACCCAGTACTTC
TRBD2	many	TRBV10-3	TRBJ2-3	CAISGLAGVRGDTQYF	TGTGCCATCAGTGGACTAGCGGGGGTCCGGGGAGATACGCAGTATTTT
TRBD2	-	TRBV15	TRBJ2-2	CATSTRERGGLDGELFF	TGTGCCACCAGCACCCGTGAGCGGGGGGGCCTGGACGGGGAGCTGTTTTTT
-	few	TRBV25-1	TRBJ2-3	CASSPHGLADTQYF	TGTGCCAGCAGTCCACACGGCTTAGCGGATACGCAGTATTTT
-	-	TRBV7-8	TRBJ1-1	CASSPPGGTEAFF	TGTGCCAGCAGCCCGCCGGGGGGCACTGAAGCTTTCTTT
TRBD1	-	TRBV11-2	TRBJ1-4	CASSLAPQGGYGEKLFF	TGTGCCAGCAGCTTAGCCCCACAGGGGGGCTACGGAGAAAAACTGTTTTTT
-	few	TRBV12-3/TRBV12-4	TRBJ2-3	CASKGSGERTDTQYF	TGTGCCAGCAAAGGTAGCGGAGAAAGGACAGATACGCAGTATTTT
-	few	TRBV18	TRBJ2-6	CASSPAGTGANVLTF	TGTGCCAGCTCACCTGCAGGGACTGGGGCCAACGTCCTGACTTTC
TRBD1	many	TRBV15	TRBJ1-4	CATSSRTGRNEKLFF	TGTGCCACCAGCAGTAGGACAGGGAGAAATGAAAAACTGTTTTTT
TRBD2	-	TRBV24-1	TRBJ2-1	CATSDRSGGWSEQFF	TGTGCCACCAGTGATCGAAGCGGGGGATGGAGTGAGCAGTTCTTC
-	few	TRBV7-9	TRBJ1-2	CASRSQGFANGYTF	TGTGCCAGCAGATCACAGGGATTTGCCAATGGCTACACCTTC
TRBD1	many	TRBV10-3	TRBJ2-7	CAIGQGIHEQYF	TGTGCCATCGGACAGGGGATCCACGAGCAGTACTTC
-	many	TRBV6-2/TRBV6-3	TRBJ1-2	CASSYEVRGYTF	TGTGCCAGCAGTTACGAGGTTCGTGGCTACACCTTC
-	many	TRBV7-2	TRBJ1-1	CASSLVRQGTEAFF	TGTGCCAGCAGCTTAGTTAGGCAGGGAACTGAAGCTTTCTTT
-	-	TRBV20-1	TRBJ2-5	CSALDPESQETQYF	TGCAGTGCTCTCGACCCCGAAAGTCAAGAGACCCAGTACTTC
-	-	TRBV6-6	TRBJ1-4	CASSTGPQLFF	TGTGCCAGCAGTACGGGACCACAACTGTTTTTT
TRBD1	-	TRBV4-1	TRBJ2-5	CASSQGQGTIGETQYF	TGCGCCAGCAGCCAAGGACAGGGTACAATAGGGGAGACCCAGTACTTC
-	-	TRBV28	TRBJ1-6	CASSRINSPLHF	TGTGCCAGCAGCCGGATTAATTCACCCCTCCACTTT
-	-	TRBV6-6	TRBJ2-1	CASSHSTGNNEQFF	TGTGCCAGCAGTCATTCTACAGGGAACAATGAGCAGTTCTTC
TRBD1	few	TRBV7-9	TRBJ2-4	CASSPPGQQNIQYF	TGTGCCAGCAGCCCACCGGGACAGCAAAACATTCAGTACTTC
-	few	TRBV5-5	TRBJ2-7	CASNFRDSAFWEQYF	TGTGCCAGCAACTTTCGTGACAGTGCCTTTTGGGAGCAGTACTTC